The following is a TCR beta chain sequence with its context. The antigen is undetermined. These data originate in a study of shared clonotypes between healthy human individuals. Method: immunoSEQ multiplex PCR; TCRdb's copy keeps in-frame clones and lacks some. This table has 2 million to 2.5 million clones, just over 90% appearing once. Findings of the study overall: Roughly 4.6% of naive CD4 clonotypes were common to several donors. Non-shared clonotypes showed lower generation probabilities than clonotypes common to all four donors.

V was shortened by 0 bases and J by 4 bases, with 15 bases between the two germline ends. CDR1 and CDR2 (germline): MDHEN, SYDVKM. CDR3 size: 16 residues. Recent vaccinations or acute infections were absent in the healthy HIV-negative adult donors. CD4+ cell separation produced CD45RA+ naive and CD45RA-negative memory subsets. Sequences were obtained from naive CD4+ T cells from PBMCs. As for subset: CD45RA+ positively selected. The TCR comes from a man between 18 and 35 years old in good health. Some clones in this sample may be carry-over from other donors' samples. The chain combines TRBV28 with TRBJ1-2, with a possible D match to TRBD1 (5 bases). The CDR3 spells CASSLWRGDFTYGYTF. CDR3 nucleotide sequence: TGTGCCAGCAGTTTATGGCGAGGGGATTTTACCTATGGCTACACCTTC.